Sequencing of this T cell receptor beta chain was carried out in a study of T-cell reconstitution after alpha-beta-depleted transplantation in children. Whole-study results and caveats: Counts and diversity of T cells one year after transplant came mostly from newly produced T cells. Expanded graft clones numbering several hundred reportedly gave rise to alpha-beta T cells about two months after transplant.

Regarding this clonotype: Its antigen is not identified.

Researchers prepared the TCRbeta library using unique molecular identifiers, the study reports. TCRdb re-called the PCR reads through MiXCR, storing one row per CDR3 protein. The sample lists hundreds of thousands of distinct CDR3 sequences; roughly 13% were seen once. This CDR3 region has 15 residues. V lost 6 bases and J lost 0, with 12 bases in between. The germline V gene has CDR1 LNHDA and CDR2 SQIVND (reference sequence). Material: PBMCs, obtained before TCRalphabeta/CD19-depleted stem cell transplant. The chain carries TRBV19 and TRBJ1-3; the D is unclear. The TCR originated in a girl aged 2-9 years with congenital amegakaryocytic thrombocytopenia, due to receive a stem cell transplant. CDR3 sequence: CASSLSGYSGNTIYF. The DNA for the CDR3 is TGTGCCAGTAGCCTCTCGGGTTACTCTGGAAACACCATATATTTT.